This paragraph reports one T cell receptor (beta chain). These data originate in a study of Ad26.COV2.S vaccination and SARS-CoV-2 variants. Treatment in this sample: about 20 received Ad26.COV2.S at low or high dose, single or two shots; a few received placebo; per-sample allocation not given. Material that was analyzed had been drawn on day 63 after the first vaccine or placebo injection. The donor was a Boston adult aged 18-55 years. Germline values: CDR1 MNHEY, CDR2 SMNVEV (reference sequence). The CDR3 is 14 amino acids. V lost 5 bases to trimming and J lost 4 bases; unmatched junction nucleotides: 8. Here immunoSEQ multiplex PCR was the method, and the copy in TCRdb shows in-frame clones only, minus some. The profile covers 400,000 to 450,000 clones, with less than 95% appearing a single time and about 4.1% taken by the ten largest.

The sample in question was peripheral blood, obtained in a trial of Ad26.COV2.S vaccine versus placebo. The gene calls are TRBV27 and TRBJ2-7; 7 positions match TRBD1. This clonotype was sampled from a person aged 18-65 years who received the Ad26.COV2.S COVID-19 vaccine or a placebo. CDR3 residues: CASSPRDRQYEQYF. The CDR3 nucleotides read TGTGCCAGCAGTCCCCGGGACAGACAATACGAGCAGTACTTC.